This TCR beta chain was sequenced during a study of T cell responses to AZD1222 COVID-19 vaccine. The data were produced by immunoSEQ multiplex PCR, yet TCRdb's version contains in-frame clones alone and is incomplete. This table holds roughly 120,000 clones, 70% to 90% found once. CDR3 size: 11 residues. The germline V and J ends were trimmed by 7 bases and 2 bases, with 9 bases remaining between them. Germline assignment: CDR1 DFQATT and CDR2 SNEGSKA (reference sequence). The receptor's source is an adult in good health. The sequenced sample was peripheral blood, obtained on day 0 of AZD1222 vaccination. J is TRBJ2-7 and V is TRBV20-1; D is unclear. The CDR3 sequence is CSGYEAYEQYF. The DNA of the CDR3 is TGCAGTGGGTACGAGGCCTACGAGCAGTACTTC.